Below, one TCR beta chain is given with its context. Its matching antigen is unknown. This sample is drawn from a study of CD4 T cells in relation to SARS-CoV-2 and coronaviruses. This table comes from immunoSEQ multiplex PCR, and its TCRdb copy is limited to in-frame clones, with some not included. The profile shows about 18,000 clones, around 77% of them singletons. The unexposed donors gave CD4+ T cells in about 2010-2018, prior to COVID-19. After approximately 10 days of culture, CD4+ T cells were isolated. As cell numbers allowed, unexposed-donor CD4+ T cells faced SARS-CoV-2 S/N and four cold-coronavirus spikes. Input material: CD4+ T cells from PBMCs, cultured in vitro. This clonotype was sampled from a human donor in good health.

In DNA, the CDR3 is TGTGCCAGCAGTACTCATACAGGGGACGGCACTGAAGCTTTCTTT. It is translated as CASSTHTGDGTEAFF. This chain joins TRBV6-5 and TRBJ1-1; 7 bases match TRBD1. Per the germline V gene, CDR1 is MNHEY and CDR2 is SVGAGI. This CDR3 is 15 amino acids long. V gave up 5 bases and J gave up 4 bases; unmatched junction bases: 10.